The rows below give T cell receptor beta chains drawn from one sample of a study of response to subunit inactivated influenza vaccine. MiXCR, applied by TCRdb to the RT-PCR reads, yields one record per CDR3 protein. There are approximately 310,000 distinct CDR3 sequences in the sample; around a fifth occur only once, and about a tenth lies in the top ten. This sample comprised PBMCs from blood, obtained less than 22 months after vaccination. These receptors were obtained from a man aged 50 to 69 who received an inactivated influenza vaccine. The CDR3 runs from the conserved cysteine through the conserved F or W. D genes are given only for firm matches. Only part of the rows carry a size: once, few, many, or a class if the clone is expanded.

- TRBJ2-1 TRBV5-1 few CASSLWVASSYNEQFF TGCGCCAGCAGCTTGTGGGTGGCAAGCTCCTACAATGAGCAGTTCTTC
- TRBJ1-6 TRBV6-2/TRBV6-3 many CASSSFQGLHF TGTGCCAGCAGCTCCTTCCAGGGCCTCCACTTT
- TRBJ1-5 TRBV20-1 many CSARRGHGNQPQHF TGCAGTGCTAGAAGAGGGCATGGCAATCAGCCCCAGCATTTT
- TRBJ1-1 TRBV7-8 few CASSKMNTEAFF TGTGCCAGCAGCAAAATGAACACTGAAGCTTTCTTT
TRBD1 TRBJ1-1 TRBV7-9 - CASRRDSWNTEAFF TGTGCCAGTCGACGGGACAGTTGGAACACTGAAGCTTTCTTT
TRBD2 TRBJ2-7 TRBV28 few CASSPGGRAGGKYF TGTGCCAGCAGCCCGGGTGGCAGGGCGGGGGGAAAGTACTTC
- TRBJ1-2 TRBV7-2 many CASSPRQDTYGYTF TGTGCCAGCAGCCCGAGACAGGATACTTATGGCTACACCTTC
TRBD1 TRBJ2-7 TRBV5-1 - CASSYLPRQGSYEQYF TGCGCCAGCAGCTACCTGCCGAGACAGGGCTCCTACGAGCAGTACTTC
TRBD1 TRBJ2-7 TRBV4-3 few CASSQARDRYEQYF TGCGCCAGCAGCCAAGCACGGGACAGATACGAGCAGTACTTC
- TRBJ1-5 TRBV11-2 - CASSLGGGRPQHF TGTGCCAGCAGCTTGGGAGGGGGTAGGCCCCAGCATTTT
TRBD2 TRBJ2-1 TRBV5-1 many CASSPSFSGAYNEQFF TGCGCCAGCAGCCCTAGCTTTAGCGGGGCCTACAATGAGCAGTTCTTC
- TRBJ1-1 TRBV18 - CASSPASNEAFF TGTGCCAGCTCACCAGCGAGCAACGAAGCTTTCTTT
- TRBJ1-4 TRBV12-3/TRBV12-4 - CASSLAGGGLTEKLFF TGTGCCAGCAGTTTAGCAGGGGGGGGTCTGACGGAAAAACTGTTTTTT
- TRBJ1-1 TRBV5-5 - CASSSWREMNTEAFF TGTGCCAGCAGCTCCTGGAGGGAGATGAACACTGAAGCTTTCTTT
TRBD1 TRBJ2-3 TRBV28 few CASSYPRDRGRTDTQYF TGTGCCAGCAGTTATCCCCGGGACAGGGGTCGCACAGATACGCAGTATTTT
- TRBJ2-2 TRBV7-6 once CAGNTGELFF TGTGCCGGGAACACCGGGGAGCTGTTTTTT
- TRBJ1-5 TRBV15 - CATSHMGDGQPQHF TGTGCCACCAGCCACATGGGGGATGGTCAGCCCCAGCATTTT
TRBD2 TRBJ2-7 TRBV29-1 few CSVLRAGEAFEQYF TGCAGCGTTTTAAGAGCGGGAGAGGCTTTCGAGCAGTACTTC
- TRBJ2-4 TRBV12-3/TRBV12-4 - CASLSSVSHIQYF TGTGCCAGCCTCTCCTCGGTCAGTCACATTCAGTACTTC
TRBD2 TRBJ2-5 TRBV3-1 few CASSRGVPSGSGLGETQYF TGTGCCAGCAGCCGAGGGGTCCCTAGCGGGAGTGGGCTTGGGGAGACCCAGTACTTC
- TRBJ2-7 TRBV20-1 - CSARDLRDELYEQYF TGCAGTGCTAGAGATCTTAGGGACGAGCTTTACGAGCAGTACTTC
- TRBJ2-4 TRBV29-1 - CSVEVQIAAKNIQYF TGCAGCGTTGAGGTGCAGATCGCAGCCAAAAACATTCAGTACTTC
TRBD1 TRBJ2-7 TRBV28 - CASSPGGSFYEQYF TGTGCCAGCAGCCCAGGGGGCTCTTTCTACGAGCAGTACTTC
- TRBJ2-5 TRBV28 - CASSFAGTQETQYF TGTGCCAGCAGTTTTGCGGGGACACAAGAGACCCAGTACTTC
- TRBJ1-2 TRBV5-1 - CASSIGTAENYGYTF TGCGCCAGCAGCATAGGGACGGCCGAGAACTATGGCTACACCTTC
- TRBJ1-5 TRBV21-1 few CASSTKFSDSNQPQHF TGTGCCAGCAGCACTAAATTCAGCGATAGCAATCAGCCCCAGCATTTT
- TRBJ1-2 TRBV12-3/TRBV12-4 - CASRAVLSGYTF TGTGCCAGCAGGGCCGTCCTGAGTGGCTACACCTTC